This paragraph reports one T cell receptor beta chain. This sample was included in a study of blood T cell repertoires in COVID-19. Overall study: Researchers got acute and convalescent COVID-19 samples from the United States, Italy and Spain. From T cells, B-cell-depleted T cells, or PBMCs came the material, which was cDNA or gDNA.

Per the original methods: Amplification with reference gene primers provided the estimates of nucleated cell counts. Assay used: immunoSEQ multiplex PCR; TCRdb lists only in-frame clones, some missing. The DNA gave D and trimming, while V, J and clone size come from that table. The table records 56,000 or so clones, around 84% of them present only once. The CDR3 covers 15 residues. Germline CDR1 and CDR2: SGHTA and FQGNSA. The V and J ends lost 5 bases and 4 bases respectively, with 15 bases between them. V gene TRBV7-2 combines with J gene TRBJ1-3; no reliable D call. The TCR was taken from a woman aged 80 or older with acute or convalescent COVID-19. The sequencing input was peripheral blood. The CDR3 is CASSRELLGGNTIYF. The CDR3 DNA is TGTGCCAGCAGCCGGGAGCTATTGGGAGGAAACACCATATATTTT.